A selection of T cell receptor beta chains follows, all from one sample in a study of T cell responses to AZD1222 COVID-19 vaccine. The repertoire was sequenced with immunoSEQ multiplex PCR; TCRdb's copy has only in-frame clones and lacks some. The sample holds some 150,000 clones; just under 90% are singletons and the top ten take roughly 4%. The sample consisted of peripheral blood, taken 28 days after the second dose of the MenACWY control vaccine. The source is an adult who received the MenACWY meningococcal vaccine as a control. Each CDR3 is given with its conserved first and last residue. The D gene is left open where the match is weak. Clone size is given for some rows only: seen once, a few or many times, or a class if the clone is expanded.

D: TRBD1; V: TRBV27; J: TRBJ2-7; size: NA; CDR3: CASILFGTGSSYEQYF; DNA: TGTGCCAGCATCCTTTTCGGGACAGGGAGCTCCTACGAGCAGTACTTC
D: NA; V: TRBV6-1; J: TRBJ2-5; size: once; CDR3: CASSEVRSSSETQYF; DNA: TGTGCCAGCAGTGAAGTAAGAAGTTCGTCCGAGACCCAGTACTTC
D: NA; V: TRBV4-3; J: TRBJ2-7; size: NA; CDR3: CASSQGARGDEQYF; DNA: TGCGCCAGCAGCCAAGGGGCAAGGGGAGACGAGCAGTACTTC
D: TRBD2; V: TRBV11-2; J: TRBJ2-1; size: NA; CDR3: CASKAKRPSGTYNEQFF; DNA: TGTGCCAGCAAAGCCAAAAGACCTAGCGGGACTTACAATGAGCAGTTCTTC
D: NA; V: TRBV3-1/TRBV3-2; J: TRBJ2-3; size: NA; CDR3: CASSQIGGPSTDTQYF; DNA: TGTGCCAGCAGCCAAATAGGGGGGCCTAGCACAGATACGCAGTATTTT
D: NA; V: TRBV28; J: TRBJ1-1; size: NA; CDR3: CASSSLDGYTEAFF; DNA: TGTGCCAGCAGTTCCCTGGACGGTTACACTGAAGCTTTCTTT
D: NA; V: TRBV7-3; J: TRBJ2-6; size: NA; CDR3: CASSLISESGANVLTF; DNA: TGTGCCAGCAGCTTAATCTCGGAATCTGGGGCCAACGTCCTGACTTTC
D: NA; V: TRBV6-2/TRBV6-3; J: TRBJ1-3; size: NA; CDR3: CASSAHAATSSGNTIYF; DNA: TGTGCCAGCAGTGCCCACGCGGCCACGAGCTCTGGAAACACCATATATTTT
D: NA; V: TRBV24-1; J: TRBJ2-5; size: NA; CDR3: CATSPGVEETQYF; DNA: TGTGCCACCTCACCGGGGGTTGAAGAGACCCAGTACTTC
D: NA; V: TRBV7-9; J: TRBJ1-3; size: NA; CDR3: CASGDSGNTIYF; DNA: TGTGCCAGCGGGGATTCTGGAAACACCATATATTTT
D: NA; V: TRBV27; J: TRBJ1-2; size: NA; CDR3: CASSFFEGGGYTF; DNA: TGTGCCAGCAGTTTCTTTGAGGGCGGGGGTTACACCTTC
D: NA; V: TRBV9; J: TRBJ2-1; size: NA; CDR3: CASSESSISYNEQFF; DNA: TGTGCCAGCAGCGAATCTAGCATTTCTTACAATGAGCAGTTCTTC
D: TRBD1; V: TRBV7-3; J: TRBJ2-7; size: NA; CDR3: CASSVYGTGDHEQYF; DNA: TGTGCCAGCAGCGTTTACGGGACAGGGGACCACGAGCAGTACTTC
D: NA; V: TRBV28; J: TRBJ2-1; size: NA; CDR3: CASSSDREQFF; DNA: TGTGCCAGCAGTTCCGACAGGGAGCAGTTCTTC
D: NA; V: TRBV2; J: TRBJ1-1; size: NA; CDR3: CASSEALSTEAFF; DNA: TGTGCCAGCAGTGAAGCGCTGAGCACTGAAGCTTTCTTT
D: NA; V: TRBV18; J: TRBJ1-5; size: NA; CDR3: CASSPALGGGRGNQPQHF; DNA: TGTGCCAGCTCACCAGCCCTGGGCGGGGGACGAGGCAATCAGCCCCAGCATTTT
D: NA; V: TRBV6-5; J: TRBJ1-3; size: NA; CDR3: CASSYSRPSGNTIYF; DNA: TGTGCCAGCAGTTACTCGAGGCCCTCTGGAAACACCATATATTTT
D: NA; V: TRBV14; J: TRBJ1-2; size: once; CDR3: CASSQGINYGYTF; DNA: TGTGCCAGCAGCCAAGGGATTAACTATGGCTACACCTTC
D: NA; V: TRBV7-9; J: TRBJ1-6; size: NA; CDR3: CASSSIGDSPLHF; DNA: TGTGCCAGCAGCTCTATCGGGGATTCACCCCTCCACTTT
D: TRBD2; V: TRBV27; J: TRBJ2-1; size: once; CDR3: CASSALSGLNEQFF; DNA: TGTGCCAGCAGCGCCCTTAGCGGGCTTAATGAGCAGTTCTTC
D: NA; V: TRBV11-2; J: TRBJ2-7; size: NA; CDR3: CASSLSSDPTYEQYF; DNA: TGTGCCAGCAGCTTATCGTCAGACCCCACCTACGAGCAGTACTTC
D: NA; V: TRBV7-3; J: TRBJ1-1; size: NA; CDR3: CASSLVREGRAFF; DNA: TGTGCCAGCAGCTTAGTCCGGGAAGGGAGAGCTTTCTTT
D: TRBD1; V: TRBV28; J: TRBJ1-1; size: NA; CDR3: CASRPHTPGQTSAFF; DNA: TGTGCCAGCAGACCACATACCCCGGGACAGACATCAGCTTTCTTT
D: TRBD2; V: TRBV9; J: TRBJ2-3; size: NA; CDR3: CASSPSGRPTDTQYF; DNA: TGTGCCAGCAGTCCTAGCGGGAGGCCCACAGATACGCAGTATTTT
D: NA; V: TRBV4-3; J: TRBJ1-1; size: NA; CDR3: CASSQGASLGAGTEAFF; DNA: TGCGCCAGCAGCCAAGGAGCTTCCTTGGGGGCTGGGACTGAAGCTTTCTTT
D: NA; V: TRBV4-3; J: TRBJ1-2; size: NA; CDR3: CASSQVVDNYGYTF; DNA: TGCGCCAGCAGCCAGGTAGTTGATAACTATGGCTACACCTTC
D: NA; V: TRBV7-9; J: TRBJ1-4; size: NA; CDR3: CASSLSLEGEKLFF; DNA: TGTGCCAGCAGCTTATCGCTTGAGGGGGAAAAACTGTTTTTT
D: NA; V: TRBV7-2; J: TRBJ1-6; size: once; CDR3: CASSMDSRFINSPLHF; DNA: TGTGCCAGCAGCATGGACAGTCGCTTTATTAATTCACCCCTCCACTTT
D: TRBD2; V: TRBV5-4; J: TRBJ2-7; size: NA; CDR3: CASNGGLAGGEQYF; DNA: TGTGCCAGCAACGGCGGACTAGCGGGTGGGGAGCAGTACTTC
D: TRBD2; V: TRBV4-3; J: TRBJ2-2; size: NA; CDR3: CASSQAPLAGGGTFFHRGAVF; DNA: TGCGCCAGCAGCCAAGCCCCATTAGCGGGAGGGGGTACTTTCTTCCACCGGGGAGCTGTTTTT
D: NA; V: TRBV3-1/TRBV3-2; J: TRBJ2-1; size: NA; CDR3: CASSQTGEQFF; DNA: TGTGCCAGCAGCCAGACGGGCGAGCAGTTCTTC
D: TRBD2; V: TRBV5-4; J: TRBJ2-7; size: NA; CDR3: CASSPNSGRGPYEQYF; DNA: TGTGCCAGCAGCCCCAATAGCGGGAGGGGTCCCTACGAGCAGTACTTC
D: NA; V: TRBV7-8; J: TRBJ1-1; size: NA; CDR3: CASSLATAGNTEAFF; DNA: TGTGCCAGCAGCTTAGCGACGGCGGGGAACACTGAAGCTTTCTTT
D: NA; V: TRBV28; J: TRBJ1-4; size: NA; CDR3: CASSLLWANEKLFF; DNA: TGTGCCAGCAGTTTATTATGGGCTAATGAAAAACTGTTTTTT
D: NA; V: TRBV29-1; J: TRBJ2-2; size: NA; CDR3: CSVGLRTGELFF; DNA: TGCAGCGTTGGTTTACGGACCGGGGAGCTGTTTTTT
D: NA; V: TRBV19; J: TRBJ1-6; size: NA; CDR3: CASSITSSGGDGNSPLHF; DNA: TGTGCCAGTAGTATAACTTCCTCAGGCGGGGACGGAAATTCACCCCTCCACTTT
D: NA; V: TRBV9; J: TRBJ2-2; size: NA; CDR3: CASNPTVNTGELFF; DNA: TGTGCCAGCAACCCGACAGTGAACACCGGGGAGCTGTTTTTT
D: NA; V: TRBV3-1/TRBV3-2; J: TRBJ1-2; size: once; CDR3: CASSQGGLGYTF; DNA: TGTGCCAGCAGCCAAGGAGGGCTAGGCTACACCTTC
D: NA; V: TRBV12-5; J: TRBJ1-1; size: NA; CDR3: CASGPSGWSTEAFF; DNA: TGTGCTAGTGGTCCCTCTGGGTGGAGCACTGAAGCTTTCTTT
D: NA; V: TRBV19; J: TRBJ2-7; size: once; CDR3: CASTPKTDRGLSYEQYF; DNA: TGTGCCAGTACCCCCAAGACAGATCGCGGACTAAGCTACGAGCAGTACTTC
D: NA; V: TRBV4-3; J: TRBJ1-4; size: NA; CDR3: CASSQLYSGEKLFF; DNA: TGCGCCAGCAGCCAATTGTACAGCGGTGAAAAACTGTTTTTT
D: TRBD2; V: TRBV15; J: TRBJ2-3; size: NA; CDR3: CATSRIGLAVIDTQYF; DNA: TGTGCCACCAGCAGAATCGGGCTAGCGGTTATAGATACGCAGTATTTT
D: NA; V: TRBV11-2; J: TRBJ1-4; size: NA; CDR3: CASSDPTGAREKLFF; DNA: TGTGCCAGCAGCGATCCAACGGGGGCGCGCGAAAAACTGTTTTTT
D: NA; V: TRBV7-9; J: TRBJ1-4; size: NA; CDR3: CASSLDGDSNEKLFF; DNA: TGTGCCAGCAGCTTAGATGGGGACTCTAATGAAAAACTGTTTTTT
D: NA; V: TRBV6-2/TRBV6-3; J: TRBJ1-1; size: NA; CDR3: CASSYSGGLNTEAFF; DNA: TGTGCCAGCAGTTACTCCGGAGGGTTGAACACTGAAGCTTTCTTT
D: NA; V: TRBV28; J: TRBJ1-1; size: NA; CDR3: CASSLYHTEAFF; DNA: TGTGCCAGCAGTTTATATCACACTGAAGCTTTCTTT
D: TRBD2; V: TRBV7-8; J: TRBJ2-2; size: NA; CDR3: CASSSTSLGGELFF; DNA: TGTGCCAGCAGCTCGACTAGCTTGGGCGGGGAGCTGTTTTTT
D: NA; V: TRBV19; J: TRBJ1-2; size: NA; CDR3: CASSMAGLWNGYTF; DNA: TGTGCCAGTAGTATGGCCGGACTTTGGAATGGCTACACCTTC
D: NA; V: TRBV28; J: TRBJ1-6; size: NA; CDR3: CASSLSRANSGSPLHF; DNA: TGTGCCAGCAGTCTAAGCCGGGCCAACTCCGGGTCACCCCTCCACTTT
D: NA; V: TRBV4-3; J: TRBJ2-1; size: NA; CDR3: CASSQDTQGGYNEQFF; DNA: TGCGCCAGCAGCCAAGATACGCAGGGAGGATACAATGAGCAGTTCTTC
D: NA; V: TRBV13; J: TRBJ2-7; size: NA; CDR3: CASSPLRDGAYEQYF; DNA: TGTGCCAGCAGCCCCCTCCGGGACGGAGCCTACGAGCAGTACTTC
D: TRBD1; V: TRBV29-1; J: TRBJ1-1; size: NA; CDR3: CSVDDRGMNTEAFF; DNA: TGCAGCGTGGACGACAGGGGGATGAACACTGAAGCTTTCTTT
D: NA; V: TRBV7-2; J: TRBJ2-1; size: NA; CDR3: CASSLIGDIYNEQFF; DNA: TGTGCCAGCAGCTTAATTGGCGACATATACAATGAGCAGTTCTTC
D: NA; V: TRBV2; J: TRBJ1-6; size: NA; CDR3: CASSETNSPLHF; DNA: TGTGCCAGCAGTGAGACCAATTCACCCCTCCACTTT
D: NA; V: TRBV12-3/TRBV12-4; J: TRBJ2-7; size: once; CDR3: CASSLWEREQYF; DNA: TGTGCCAGCAGTTTATGGGAGAGAGAGCAGTACTTC
D: TRBD1; V: TRBV6-5; J: TRBJ1-4; size: NA; CDR3: CASSYSTGRGEKLFF; DNA: TGTGCCAGCAGTTACTCGACAGGGAGAGGCGAAAAACTGTTTTTT
D: NA; V: TRBV29-1; J: TRBJ1-4; size: NA; CDR3: CSVATGGKLFF; DNA: TGCAGCGTCGCAACAGGAGGGAAACTGTTTTTT
D: NA; V: TRBV6-5; J: TRBJ2-7; size: NA; CDR3: CASSQLGGTYEQYF; DNA: TGTGCCAGCAGTCAACTGGGCGGGACCTACGAGCAGTACTTC